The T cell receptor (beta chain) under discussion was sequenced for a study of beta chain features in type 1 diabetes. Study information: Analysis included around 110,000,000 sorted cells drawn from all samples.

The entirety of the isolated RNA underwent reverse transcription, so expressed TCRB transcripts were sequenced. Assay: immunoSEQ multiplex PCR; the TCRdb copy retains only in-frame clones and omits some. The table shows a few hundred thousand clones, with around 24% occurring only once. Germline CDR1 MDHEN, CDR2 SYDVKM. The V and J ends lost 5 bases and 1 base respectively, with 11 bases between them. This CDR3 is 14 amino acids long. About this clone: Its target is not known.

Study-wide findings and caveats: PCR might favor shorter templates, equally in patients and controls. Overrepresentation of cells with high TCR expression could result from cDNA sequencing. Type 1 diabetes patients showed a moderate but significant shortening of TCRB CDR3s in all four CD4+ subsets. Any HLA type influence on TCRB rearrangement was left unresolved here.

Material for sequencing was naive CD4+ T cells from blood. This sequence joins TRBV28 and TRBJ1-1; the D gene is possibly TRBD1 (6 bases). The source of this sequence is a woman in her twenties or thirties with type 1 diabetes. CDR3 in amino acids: CASSLDRRNTEAFF. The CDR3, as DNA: TGTGCCAGCAGTCTTGACAGGCGGAACACTGAAGCTTTCTTT.